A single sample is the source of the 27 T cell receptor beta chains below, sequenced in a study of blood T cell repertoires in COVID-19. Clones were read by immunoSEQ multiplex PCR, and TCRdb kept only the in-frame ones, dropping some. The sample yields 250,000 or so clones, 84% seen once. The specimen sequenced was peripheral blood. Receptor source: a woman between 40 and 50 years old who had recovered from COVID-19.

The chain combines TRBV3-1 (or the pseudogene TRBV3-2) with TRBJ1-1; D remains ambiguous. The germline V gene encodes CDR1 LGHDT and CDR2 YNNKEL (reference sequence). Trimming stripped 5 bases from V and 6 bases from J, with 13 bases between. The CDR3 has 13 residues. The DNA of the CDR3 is TGTGCCAGCAGCATAACAGTTTTGGCTGAAGCTTTCTTT. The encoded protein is CASSITVLAEAFF.

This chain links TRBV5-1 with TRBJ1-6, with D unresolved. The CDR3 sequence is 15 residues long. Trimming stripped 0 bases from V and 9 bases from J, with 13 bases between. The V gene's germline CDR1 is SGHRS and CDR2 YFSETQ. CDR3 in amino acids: CASSLGQDTRSPLHF. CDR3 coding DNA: TGCGCCAGCAGCTTGGGACAAGACACACGTTCACCCCTCCACTTT.

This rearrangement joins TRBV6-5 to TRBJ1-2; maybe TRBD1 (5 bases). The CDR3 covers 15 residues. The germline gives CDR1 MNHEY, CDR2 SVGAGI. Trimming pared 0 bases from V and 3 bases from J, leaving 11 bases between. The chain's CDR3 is CASSYSISGDYGYTF. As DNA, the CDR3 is TGTGCCAGCAGTTACTCGATTTCGGGGGACTATGGCTACACCTTC.

The DNA of the CDR3 is TGCGCCAGCAGCCTTACAGGGGGCGCGGGTGAAAAACTGTTTTTT. Translated, it gives CASSLTGGAGEKLFF. The genes are TRBV4-1 and TRBJ1-4, with 9 nucleotides matching TRBD1. The CDR3 is 15 residues long. V was pared by 4 bases and J by 7 bases, with 7 bases of the junction left unmatched. Looked up from germline, CDR1 is MGHRA and CDR2 is YSYEKL.

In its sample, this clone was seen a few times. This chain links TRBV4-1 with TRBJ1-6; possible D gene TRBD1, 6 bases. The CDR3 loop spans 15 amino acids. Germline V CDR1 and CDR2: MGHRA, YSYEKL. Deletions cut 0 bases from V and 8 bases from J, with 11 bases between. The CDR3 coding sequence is TGCGCCAGCAGCCAAGACCAGGGGACATATTCACCCCTCCACTTT. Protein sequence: CASSQDQGTYSPLHF.

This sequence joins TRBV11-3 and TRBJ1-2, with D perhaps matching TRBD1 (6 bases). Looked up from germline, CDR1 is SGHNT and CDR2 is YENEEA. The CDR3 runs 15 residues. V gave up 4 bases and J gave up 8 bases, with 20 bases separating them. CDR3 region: CASSSAPGDMGGYTF. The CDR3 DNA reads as TGTGCCAGCAGCTCGGCCCCAGGGGATATGGGAGGCTACACCTTC.

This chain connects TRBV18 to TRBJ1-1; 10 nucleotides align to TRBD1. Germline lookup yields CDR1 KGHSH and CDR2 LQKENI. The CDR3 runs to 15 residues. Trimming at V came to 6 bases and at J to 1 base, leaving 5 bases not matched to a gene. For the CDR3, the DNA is TGTGCCAGCTCCTCTAGACAGGGGGCGAACACTGAAGCTTTCTTT. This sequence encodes CASSSRQGANTEAFF.

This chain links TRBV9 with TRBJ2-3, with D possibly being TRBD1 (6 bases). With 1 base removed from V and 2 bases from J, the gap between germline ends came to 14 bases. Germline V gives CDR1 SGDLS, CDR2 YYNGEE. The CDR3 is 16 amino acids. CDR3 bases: TGTGCCAGCAGCGTAAGTTTCACAGGGTTCACAGATACGCAGTATTTT. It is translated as CASSVSFTGFTDTQYF.

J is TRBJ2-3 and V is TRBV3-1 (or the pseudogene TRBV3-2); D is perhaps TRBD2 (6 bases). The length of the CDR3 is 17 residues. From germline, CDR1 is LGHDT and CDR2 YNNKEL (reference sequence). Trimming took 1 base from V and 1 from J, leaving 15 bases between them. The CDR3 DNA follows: TGTGCCAGCAGCCAAGCCATGGGGGGTAGCGGCACAGATACGCAGTATTTT. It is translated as CASSQAMGGSGTDTQYF.

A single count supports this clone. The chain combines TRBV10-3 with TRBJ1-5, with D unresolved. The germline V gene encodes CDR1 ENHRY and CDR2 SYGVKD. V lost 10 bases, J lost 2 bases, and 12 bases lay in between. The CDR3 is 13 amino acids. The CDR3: CATHHQGNQPQHF. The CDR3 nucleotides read TGTGCCACTCATCATCAGGGCAATCAGCCCCAGCATTTT.

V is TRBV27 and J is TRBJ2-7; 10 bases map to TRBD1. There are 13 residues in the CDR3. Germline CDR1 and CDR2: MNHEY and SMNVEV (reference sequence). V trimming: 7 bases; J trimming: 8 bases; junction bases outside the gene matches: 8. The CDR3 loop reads CASKDPDRGKQYF. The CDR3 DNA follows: TGTGCCAGCAAGGACCCGGACAGGGGGAAGCAGTACTTC.

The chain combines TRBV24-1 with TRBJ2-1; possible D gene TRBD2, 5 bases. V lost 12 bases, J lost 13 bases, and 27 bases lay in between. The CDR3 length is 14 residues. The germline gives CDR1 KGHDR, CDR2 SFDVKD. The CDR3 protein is CASQDTYVAGEQFF. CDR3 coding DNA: TGTGCCTCCCAAGACACGTACGTGGCGGGTGAACAGTTCTTC.

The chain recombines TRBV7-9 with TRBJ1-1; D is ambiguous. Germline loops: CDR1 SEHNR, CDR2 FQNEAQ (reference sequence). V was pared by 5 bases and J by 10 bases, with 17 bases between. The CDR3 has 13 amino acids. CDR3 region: CASSREGREGAFF. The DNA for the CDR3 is TGTGCCAGCAGCCGAGAAGGCAGAGAGGGAGCTTTCTTT.

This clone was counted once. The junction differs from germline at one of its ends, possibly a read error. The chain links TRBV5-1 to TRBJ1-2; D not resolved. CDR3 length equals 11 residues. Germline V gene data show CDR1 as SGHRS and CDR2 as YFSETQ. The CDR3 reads CASSSNYGYTF. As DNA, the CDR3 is TGCGCCAGCAGCTCTAATTATGGCTACACCTTC.

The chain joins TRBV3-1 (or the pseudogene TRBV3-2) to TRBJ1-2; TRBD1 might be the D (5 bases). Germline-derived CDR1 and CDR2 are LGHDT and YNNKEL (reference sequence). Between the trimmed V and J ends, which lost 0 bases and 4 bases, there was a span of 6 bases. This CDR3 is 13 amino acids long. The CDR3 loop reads CASSQEGGYGYTF. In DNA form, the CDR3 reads TGTGCCAGCAGCCAAGAGGGGGGCTATGGCTACACCTTC.

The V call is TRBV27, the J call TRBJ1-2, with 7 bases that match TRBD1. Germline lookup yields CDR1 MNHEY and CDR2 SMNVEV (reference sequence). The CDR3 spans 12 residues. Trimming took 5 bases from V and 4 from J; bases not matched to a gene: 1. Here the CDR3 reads CASSPGGYGYTF. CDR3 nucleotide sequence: TGTGCCAGCAGTCCAGGGGGCTATGGCTACACCTTC.

The CDR3 coding sequence is TGTGCCAGCTCACCCGGGACTAGCGGCATATACGAGCAGTACTTC. It is translated as CASSPGTSGIYEQYF. V gene TRBV18 combines with J gene TRBJ2-7; 11 positions agree with TRBD2. CDR1 is KGHSH, CDR2 LQKENI, per germline. The CDR3 spans 15 residues. Losses at the gene ends were 3 bases for V and 4 bases for J; bases not matched to a gene: 5.

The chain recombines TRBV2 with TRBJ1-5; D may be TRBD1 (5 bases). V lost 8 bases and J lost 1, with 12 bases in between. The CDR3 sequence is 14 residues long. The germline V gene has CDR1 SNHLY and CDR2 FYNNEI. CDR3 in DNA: TGTGCCAGCGCACGGGGGTGGAGCAATCAGCCCCAGCATTTT. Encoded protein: CASARGWSNQPQHF.

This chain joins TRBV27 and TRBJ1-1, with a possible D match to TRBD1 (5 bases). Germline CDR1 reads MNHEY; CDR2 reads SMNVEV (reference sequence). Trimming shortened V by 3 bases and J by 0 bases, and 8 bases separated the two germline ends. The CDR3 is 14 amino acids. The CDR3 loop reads CASSFLGLNTEAFF. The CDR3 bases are TGTGCCAGCAGTTTTTTGGGGCTGAACACTGAAGCTTTCTTT.

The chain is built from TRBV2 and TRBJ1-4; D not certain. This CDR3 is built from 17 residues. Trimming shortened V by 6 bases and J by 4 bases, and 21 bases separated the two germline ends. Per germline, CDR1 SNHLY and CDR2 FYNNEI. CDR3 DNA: TGTGCCAGCAGCGACGGGTACCGACGGATCGGTAATGAAAAACTGTTTTTT. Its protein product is CASSDGYRRIGNEKLFF.

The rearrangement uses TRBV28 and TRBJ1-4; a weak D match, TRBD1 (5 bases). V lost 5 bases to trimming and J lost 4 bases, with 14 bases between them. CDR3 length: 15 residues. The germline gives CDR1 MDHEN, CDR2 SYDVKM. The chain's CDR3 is CASSARARVNEKLFF. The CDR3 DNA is TGTGCCAGCAGTGCCAGGGCCAGGGTTAATGAAAAACTGTTTTTT.

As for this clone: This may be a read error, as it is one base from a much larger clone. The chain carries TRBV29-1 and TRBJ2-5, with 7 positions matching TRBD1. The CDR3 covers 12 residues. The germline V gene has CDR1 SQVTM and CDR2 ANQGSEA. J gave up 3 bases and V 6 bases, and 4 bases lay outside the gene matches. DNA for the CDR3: TGCAGCGTGGGGACAGAGAAAGAGACCCAGTACTTC. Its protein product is CSVGTEKETQYF.

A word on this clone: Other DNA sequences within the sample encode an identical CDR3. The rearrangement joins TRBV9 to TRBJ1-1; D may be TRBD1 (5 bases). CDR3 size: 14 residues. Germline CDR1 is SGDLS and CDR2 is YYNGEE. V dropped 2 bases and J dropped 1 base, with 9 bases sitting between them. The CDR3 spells CASSVSGGNTEAFF. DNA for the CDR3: TGTGCCAGCAGCGTGTCCGGGGGGAACACTGAAGCTTTCTTT.

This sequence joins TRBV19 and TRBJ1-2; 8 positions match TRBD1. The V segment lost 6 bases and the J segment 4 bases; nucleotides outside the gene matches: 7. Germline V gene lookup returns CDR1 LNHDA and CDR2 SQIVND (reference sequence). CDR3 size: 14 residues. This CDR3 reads CASSGQGGGYGYTF. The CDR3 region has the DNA TGTGCCAGTAGCGGACAGGGAGGCGGCTATGGCTACACCTTC.

The CDR3 protein is CSVGVRSYEQYF. The CDR3 DNA is TGCAGCGTAGGGGTCCGCTCCTACGAGCAGTACTTC. The rearrangement uses TRBV29-1 and TRBJ2-7, with D maybe TRBD1 (5 bases). CDR1 SQVTM and CDR2 ANQGSEA come from the germline V gene. There are 12 residues in the CDR3. Trimming stripped 6 bases from V and 0 bases from J, with 9 bases between.

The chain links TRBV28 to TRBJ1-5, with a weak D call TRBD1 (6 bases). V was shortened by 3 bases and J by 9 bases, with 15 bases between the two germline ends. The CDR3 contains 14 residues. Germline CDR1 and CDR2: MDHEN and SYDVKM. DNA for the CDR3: TGTGCCAGCAGTTTTATCAGGGAGGGGGGGCCCCAGCATTTT. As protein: CASSFIREGGPQHF.

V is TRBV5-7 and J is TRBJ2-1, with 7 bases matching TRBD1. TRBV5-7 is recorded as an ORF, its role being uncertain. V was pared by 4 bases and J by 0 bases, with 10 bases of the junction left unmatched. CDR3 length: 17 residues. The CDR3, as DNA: TGTGCCAGCAGCGTCGACAGGGAATTGGGCTCCTACAATGAGCAGTTCTTC. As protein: CASSVDRELGSYNEQFF.